These 18 T cell receptor beta chains came from one sample sequenced in a study of T-cell memory formation after mild COVID-19. TCRdb recomputed calls from the 5' RACE reads with MiXCR, one row per CDR3 protein. The sample lists 350,000 or so distinct CDR3 sequences; 20% to 25% were seen once. The sequenced sample was PBMCs or a T cell subset sorted from them (not recorded which). The receptors here all came from a man in his late teens or twenties who had mild COVID-19 (a few samples of this study predate the infection). Cell type and time point are not known.

This clonotype was detected only a few times. The V and J genes are TRBV4-1 and TRBJ2-4; D might be TRBD1 or TRBD2, each matching 5 bases. In germline, CDR1 is MGHRA, CDR2 YSYEKL. The V end lost 2 bases, the J end lost 0 bases, and 17 bases lay between the germline ends. The CDR3 runs 18 residues. CDR3 sequence reads: CASSQPGRQQLAKNIQYF. Here the CDR3 DNA reads TGCGCCAGCAGCCAACCGGGGCGACAGCAACTAGCCAAAAACATTCAGTACTTC.

This chain links TRBV12-3 or TRBV12-4 with TRBJ1-4; TRBD1 matches 8 bases. The V segment lost 10 bases and the J segment 6 bases; nucleotides outside the gene matches: 10. The CDR3 covers 14 residues. The CDR3 protein is CATKAGGFHEKLFF. DNA for the CDR3: TGTGCCACCAAGGCAGGGGGCTTTCATGAAAAACTGTTTTTT.

The CDR3 DNA sequence: TGCGCCAGCAGCCCTCTACAGAGAGTTGCGCAGTATTTT. It is translated as CASSPLQRVAQYF. The chain is built from TRBV4-1 and TRBJ2-3; D remains unclear. Germline CDR1 and CDR2: MGHRA and YSYEKL. The CDR3 extends over 13 amino acids. V was shortened by 4 bases and J by 10 bases, with 15 bases between the two germline ends.

The chain links TRBV29-1 to TRBJ1-2; D is perhaps TRBD1 (6 bases). The V and J ends lost 5 bases and 4 bases respectively, with 14 bases between them. This CDR3 contains 13 residues. Germline loops: CDR1 SQVTM, CDR2 ANQGSEA. The CDR3 coding sequence is TGCAGCGTTCAACCAACAGGGACCTATGGCTACACCTTC. Amino acid sequence: CSVQPTGTYGYTF.

The rearrangement links TRBV20-1 to TRBJ1-1; 9 positions match TRBD1. V was pared by 3 bases and J by 4 bases, with 9 bases of the junction left unmatched. The CDR3 contains 15 residues. The germline CDR1 and CDR2 sequences are DFQATT and SNEGSKA (reference sequence). The CDR3 DNA is TGCAGTGCTAGGTTTCTTGGGACAGGGCCCACTGAAGCTTTCTTT. Its protein is CSARFLGTGPTEAFF.

This clonotype was seen only a few times. The V gene is TRBV27, the J gene TRBJ2-3; perhaps TRBD1 as D (5 bases). V was clipped by 1 base and J by 2 bases, with 10 bases between them. CDR3 length: 15 amino acids. Germline V gives CDR1 MNHEY, CDR2 SMNVEV (reference sequence). In DNA, the CDR3 is TGTGCCAGCAGTTTATTTGGGGCGCCCACAGATACGCAGTATTTT. It specifies CASSLFGAPTDTQYF.

J is TRBJ2-7 and V is TRBV27; a possible D gene is TRBD1 (6 bases). V dropped 2 bases and J dropped 4 bases, with 12 bases sitting between them. The CDR3 covers 14 residues. Germline V lookup: CDR1 MNHEY, CDR2 SMNVEV (reference sequence). This CDR3 is CASSLTGTNYEQYV. The DNA for the CDR3 is TGTGCCAGCAGTTTAACCGGGACAAATTACGAGCAGTACGTC.

In this sample, this clonotype turned up many times. The rearrangement joins TRBV2 to TRBJ1-4, with TRBD1 matching over 7 bases. The CDR3 has 14 residues. The germline CDR1 and CDR2 sequences are SNHLY and FYNNEI. J was trimmed by 8 bases and V by 8 bases; bases with no gene match: 11. CDR3 in DNA: TGTGCCAGCGGCGCTGACAGGGTACGGGAAAAACTGTTTTTT. Residues: CASGADRVREKLFF.

This clonotype showed up just a few times. The chain recombines TRBV3-1 with TRBJ1-2, with 9 bases matching TRBD1. Germline CDR1 and CDR2: LGHDT and YNNKEL (reference sequence). The CDR3 runs 16 residues. The J segment lost 4 bases and the V segment lost 3 bases, leaving 9 bases of the junction unmatched. The CDR3 coding sequence is TGTGCCAGCAGCCAGGCCGGGACAGGGCGTTCCTATGGCTACACCTTC. Translating gives CASSQAGTGRSYGYTF.

A few counts support this clonotype. The genes are TRBV6-2 or TRBV6-3 and TRBJ2-2; D unresolved. Germline V gene sequence: CDR1 MNHEY, CDR2 SVGEGT. The germline V and J ends were trimmed by 5 bases and 1 base, with 5 bases remaining between them. This CDR3 is built from 13 residues. In DNA form, the CDR3 reads TGTGCCAGCAGTAGGGTGAACACCGGGGAGCTGTTTTTT. It encodes CASSRVNTGELFF.

The chain carries TRBV5-1 and TRBJ1-1, with 8 positions matching TRBD1. The germline gives CDR1 SGHRS, CDR2 YFSETQ. The CDR3 loop spans 16 amino acids. The junction had 11 bases not matched to a gene; V was cut back by 0 bases and J by 7 bases. CDR3 residues: CASSLDPRGLAGEAFF. The CDR3 bases are TGCGCCAGCAGCTTGGATCCCAGGGGGCTAGCGGGTGAAGCTTTCTTT.

The table lists this clonotype with a few counts. This sequence joins TRBV5-1 and TRBJ1-1; unclear D gene. The CDR3 runs to 14 residues. Looked up from germline, CDR1 is SGHRS and CDR2 is YFSETQ. With 2 bases removed from V and 5 bases from J, the gap between germline ends came to 13 bases. Written as DNA, the CDR3 is TGCGCCAGCAGCTTTGTGGGCTTGGGGACTGAAGCTTTCTTT. This gives the protein CASSFVGLGTEAFF.

This clonotype has a handful of counts. This chain joins TRBV10-1 and TRBJ2-3; D possibly corresponds to TRBD1 (6 bases). CDR1 is WNHNN and CDR2 is SYGVQD in the germline V gene (reference sequence). CDR3 length: 16 residues. Trimming removed 3 bases from V and 0 bases from J, with 13 bases in between. The CDR3 DNA reads TGCGCCAGCAGTGAAACCGGGACATATAGCACAGATACGCAGTATTTT. The encoded protein is CASSETGTYSTDTQYF.

This clonotype was seen a few times. V and J are TRBV4-1 and TRBJ2-3; D possibly matches TRBD1 or TRBD2 (5 bases each). The germline V gene has CDR1 MGHRA and CDR2 YSYEKL. V lost 7 bases to trimming and J lost 4 bases, with 15 bases between them. The CDR3 totals 14 residues. The CDR3 bases are TGCGCCAGCACCGGGGCAGGGAGATCAGATACGCAGTATTTT. Translation: CASTGAGRSDTQYF.

The chain is built from TRBV29-1 and TRBJ2-4; TRBD1 or TRBD2 may be the D gene (5 bases each). This CDR3 comprises 12 residues. In germline, CDR1 is SQVTM, CDR2 ANQGSEA. Trimming took 6 bases from V and 7 from J, leaving 13 bases between them. Here the CDR3 DNA reads TGCAGCGTCGGACTGGGGCAGAACATTCAGTACTTC. As protein: CSVGLGQNIQYF.

The chain recombines TRBV7-2 with TRBJ2-3, with 7 bases that match TRBD2. Germline CDR1 reads SGHTA; CDR2 reads FQGNSA. The CDR3 extends over 18 amino acids. V shed 5 bases and J 0 bases; nucleotides not matched to a gene: 14. CDR3 amino acids: CASSPLQRGGLSTDTQYF. CDR3 sequence (DNA): TGTGCCAGCAGCCCACTTCAACGGGGAGGGCTCAGCACAGATACGCAGTATTTT.

The sample holds a few counts of this clonotype. The chain employs TRBV7-9 and TRBJ1-2, with 9 bases matching TRBD1. V was clipped by 5 bases and J by 8 bases; unmatched bases: 12. Germline V CDR1 and CDR2: SEHNR, FQNEAQ (reference sequence). The CDR3 loop spans 15 amino acids. CDR3 amino acids: CASSTYRRDREGYTF. CDR3 in DNA: TGTGCCAGCAGCACTTATAGGCGGGACAGGGAGGGCTACACCTTC.

J is TRBJ1-4 and V is TRBV10-3, with 7 bases identical to TRBD1. Unmatched junction bases numbered 8, after V lost 7 bases and J lost 6 bases. Per germline, CDR1 ENHRY and CDR2 SYGVKD. The CDR3 length is 14 residues. CDR3 nucleotide sequence: TGTGCCATCAAAAGAACAGGGGAGGATGAAAAACTGTTTTTT. Its protein product is CAIKRTGEDEKLFF.